These 22 T cell receptor beta chains share one sample of origin, sequenced in a study of blood T cell repertoires in COVID-19. TCRdb keeps only in-frame clones here, not all; method: immunoSEQ multiplex PCR. The repertoire includes about 55,000 clones, 70% to 90% of them detected once, and about 13% sits in the top ten. The specimen sequenced was peripheral blood. Receptors were obtained from a human donor in a cohort sampled during active COVID-19.

The V call is TRBV15, the J call TRBJ1-2; D possibly corresponds to TRBD1 (6 bases). Trimming removed 0 bases at V and 2 bases at J, with 16 bases between. Germline CDR1 is LNHNV and CDR2 is YYDKDF (reference sequence). The CDR3 has 17 residues. CDR3 amino acids: CATSREDGQLRNYGYTF. CDR3 in DNA: TGTGCCACCAGCAGAGAGGATGGACAGCTAAGAAACTATGGCTACACCTTC.

The chain combines TRBV6-5 with TRBJ1-4; D is unresolved. The V end was cut by 7 bases, the J end by 0 bases, with 12 bases between. Germline V CDR1 and CDR2: MNHEY, SVGAGI. The CDR3 consists of 15 residues. CDR3 amino acids: CASIWSPATNEKLFF. CDR3 DNA: TGTGCCAGCATTTGGAGTCCGGCAACTAATGAAAAACTGTTTTTT.

V is TRBV24-1 and J is TRBJ1-2, with 8 bases identical to TRBD1. The V and J ends lost 0 bases and 7 bases, in that order; junction bases with no gene match: 0. CDR3 length equals 13 residues. CDR1 is KGHDR, CDR2 SFDVKD, per germline. The CDR3 reads CATSDLGTGGYTF. CDR3 in DNA: TGTGCCACCAGTGATTTGGGGACAGGTGGCTACACCTTC.

The chain links TRBV29-1 to TRBJ2-2, with D maybe TRBD1 (6 bases). The CDR3 runs to 14 residues. The ends were cut back, 7 bases at V and 7 bases at J, with 19 bases in the middle. Looked up from germline, CDR1 is SQVTM and CDR2 is ANQGSEA. The CDR3 is CSAAAGGSGGELFF. In DNA form, the CDR3 reads TGCAGCGCGGCAGCTGGGGGCAGTGGCGGGGAGCTGTTTTTT.

The chain uses TRBV19 and TRBJ2-1, with 14 bases fitting TRBD2. After removal of 6 bases from V and 3 bases from J, the junction contained 4 bases not matched to a gene. Germline lookup yields CDR1 LNHDA and CDR2 SQIVND (reference sequence). The CDR3 totals 16 residues. The DNA for the CDR3 is TGTGCCAGTAGGGGGACTAGCGGGGGCATCTACAATGAGCAGTTCTTC. Protein: CASRGTSGGIYNEQFF.

The chain links TRBV7-2 to TRBJ2-1; 8 bases agree with TRBD1. Germline CDR1 SGHTA, CDR2 FQGNSA. The V gene end was trimmed by 4 bases and the J gene end by 2 bases; junction bases not matched to a gene: 7. This CDR3 has 16 residues. CDR3 nucleotide sequence: TGTGCCAGCAGCTATTCCGGGACAGGAACCTACAATGAGCAGTTCTTC. Protein sequence: CASSYSGTGTYNEQFF.

J is TRBJ1-2 and V is TRBV7-9, with TRBD1 identical over 12 bases. CDR1 and CDR2 (germline): SEHNR, FQNEAQ (reference sequence). After removal of 2 bases from V and 10 bases from J, the junction contained 17 bases not matched to a gene. The CDR3 is 18 residues long. DNA of the CDR3: TGTGCCAGCAGCTTACCGTTCCTACCGGGACAGGGGGCAAGAGACTACACCTTC. It translates to CASSLPFLPGQGARDYTF.

V and J are TRBV7-9 and TRBJ1-1; TRBD1 aligns across 9 bases. The CDR3 runs 13 residues. The V gene's germline CDR1 is SEHNR and CDR2 FQNEAQ (reference sequence). The junction had 5 bases not matched to a gene; V was cut back by 1 base and J by 11 bases. The CDR3, as DNA: TGTGCCAGCAGCTTAGACCGGGACAGGGCCGCTTTCTTT. Its translation: CASSLDRDRAAFF.

The V call is TRBV10-3, the J call TRBJ2-3, with 14 bases that match TRBD2. Germline CDR1 reads ENHRY; CDR2 reads SYGVKD. Trimming at V came to 5 bases and at J to 6 bases, leaving 7 bases not matched to a gene. CDR3 length equals 16 residues. The CDR3 here is CAISRLAGGGLDTQYF. The DNA of the CDR3 is TGTGCCATCAGTAGACTAGCGGGAGGGGGGTTGGATACGCAGTATTTT.

The rearrangement links TRBV2 to TRBJ2-2; D is perhaps TRBD1 (6 bases). This CDR3 is built from 13 residues. Trimming shortened V by 6 bases and J by 5 bases, and 10 bases separated the two germline ends. CDR1 is SNHLY, CDR2 FYNNEI, per germline. CDR3 loop: CASRDSRTGELFF. The DNA of the CDR3 is TGTGCCAGCAGGGACAGCCGTACCGGGGAGCTGTTTTTT.

V is TRBV29-1 and J is TRBJ2-5; D remains ambiguous. This CDR3 region has 12 residues. Germline V gene lookup returns CDR1 SQVTM and CDR2 ANQGSEA. The germline V and J ends were trimmed by 2 bases and 5 bases, with 9 bases remaining between them. The CDR3 DNA sequence: TGCAGCGTTGAACCAGGTGGGGAGACCCAGTACTTC. Amino acids: CSVEPGGETQYF.

The chain has TRBV6-5 and TRBJ1-2; D is uncertain. The CDR3 runs 11 residues. CDR1 MNHEY and CDR2 SVGAGI come from the germline V gene. The V and J ends lost 8 bases and 8 bases respectively, with 12 bases between them. CDR3 sequence reads: CASCSSGGYTF. For the CDR3, the DNA is TGTGCCAGCTGCTCCTCGGGGGGCTACACCTTC.

This rearrangement joins TRBV1 to TRBJ2-2; TRBD2 is the table's D call and was not checked against the DNA. TRBV1 has pseudogene status. The CDR3 runs to 17 residues. The CDR3 reads CTSSQQGLLQGTGELFF. The CDR3 DNA reads TGCACCAGCAGCCAGCAGGGACTTTTGCAGGGCACCGGGGAGCTGTTTTTT.

The rearrangement links TRBV27 to TRBJ1-5; a weak D match, TRBD1 (5 bases). The CDR3 totals 15 residues. V lost 4 bases to trimming and J lost 2 bases, with 12 bases between them. Per germline, CDR1 MNHEY and CDR2 SMNVEV (reference sequence). This CDR3 reads CASSSTGLGNQPQHF. CDR3 coding DNA: TGTGCCAGCAGTTCGACGGGACTAGGCAATCAGCCCCAGCATTTT.

This clone was observed once. This chain connects TRBV9 to TRBJ2-1, with D tentatively TRBD2 (5 bases). The V and J ends lost 3 bases and 9 bases respectively, with 28 bases between them. Germline V CDR1 and CDR2: SGDLS, YYNGEE. The CDR3 length is 18 residues. CDR3 sequence reads: CASSDPLQPERGYVEQFF. Written as DNA, the CDR3 is TGTGCCAGCAGCGACCCCCTCCAGCCGGAGAGAGGGTACGTTGAGCAGTTCTTC.

This clone was observed once. The chain carries TRBV6-1 and TRBJ2-7, with a weak D call TRBD1 (6 bases). Germline V gene lookup returns CDR1 MNHNS and CDR2 SASEGT. The germline V and J ends were trimmed by 4 bases and 4 bases, with 20 bases remaining between them. CDR3 length equals 16 residues. The CDR3 region has the DNA TGTGCCAGCAGTGGTCACACAGGGCAGGCCAGTTACGAGCAGTACTTC. Translation gives CASSGHTGQASYEQYF.

The chain recombines TRBV7-9 with TRBJ1-2, with 7 positions matching TRBD1. Germline V gives CDR1 SEHNR, CDR2 FQNEAQ (reference sequence). The V segment lost 5 bases and the J segment 5 bases; nucleotides outside the gene matches: 11. CDR3 size: 15 residues. The CDR3 DNA reads TGTGCCAGCAGCCACGGACAGGCCCTCCTATATGGCTACACCTTC. Amino acids: CASSHGQALLYGYTF.

On this clone itself: One end of the junction is discordant with germline, which a read error may explain. This chain links TRBV5-5 with TRBJ1-1; 7 bases map to TRBD1. Germline-derived CDR1 and CDR2 are SGHKS and YYEKEE (reference sequence). CDR3 size: 15 residues. The CDR3 DNA reads as TGTGCCAACAGCCCGACCCAGGGGGTGAACACTGAAGCTTTCTTT. Its protein product is CANSPTQGVNTEAFF.

The chain couples TRBV5-1 to TRBJ2-1, with 13 bases matching TRBD2. The CDR3 extends over 17 amino acids. CDR1 is SGHRS and CDR2 is YFSETQ in the germline V gene. With 0 bases clipped from V and 5 bases from J, the junction kept 5 bases outside the gene matches. CDR3 bases: TGCGCCAGCAGCTTGGCAGCCGGGACTAGCGGGAACAATGAGCAGTTCTTC. Translating gives CASSLAAGTSGNNEQFF.

This clone has a single count. For the CDR3, the DNA is TGTGCCAGTAGTATTGGGGGGGTAGTAGCCAAAAACATTCAGTACTTC. Its protein is CASSIGGVVAKNIQYF. V and J are TRBV19 and TRBJ2-4, with 7 bases lining up with TRBD2. This CDR3 comprises 16 residues. Germline assignment: CDR1 LNHDA and CDR2 SQIVND (reference sequence). Trimming cost V 3 bases and J 0 bases; bases outside gene matches: 5.

This chain uses TRBV29-1 with TRBJ1-1; D is unresolved. The CDR3 spans 11 residues. The V end was cut by 1 base, the J end by 13 bases, with 13 bases between. Germline V gives CDR1 SQVTM, CDR2 ANQGSEA. The CDR3 here is CSVEVGVEGFF. The CDR3 DNA reads as TGCAGCGTTGAAGTGGGAGTCGAGGGTTTCTTT.

This clone was counted between two and nine times. The chain employs TRBV4-1 and TRBJ2-5, with D possibly TRBD2 on 5 matching bases. CDR3 size: 13 residues. Germline CDR1 and CDR2: MGHRA and YSYEKL. With 8 bases removed from V and 4 bases from J, the gap between germline ends came to 14 bases. CDR3 sequence: CASARMAGETQYF. CDR3 DNA sequence: TGCGCCAGCGCGCGGATGGCGGGAGAGACCCAGTACTTC.